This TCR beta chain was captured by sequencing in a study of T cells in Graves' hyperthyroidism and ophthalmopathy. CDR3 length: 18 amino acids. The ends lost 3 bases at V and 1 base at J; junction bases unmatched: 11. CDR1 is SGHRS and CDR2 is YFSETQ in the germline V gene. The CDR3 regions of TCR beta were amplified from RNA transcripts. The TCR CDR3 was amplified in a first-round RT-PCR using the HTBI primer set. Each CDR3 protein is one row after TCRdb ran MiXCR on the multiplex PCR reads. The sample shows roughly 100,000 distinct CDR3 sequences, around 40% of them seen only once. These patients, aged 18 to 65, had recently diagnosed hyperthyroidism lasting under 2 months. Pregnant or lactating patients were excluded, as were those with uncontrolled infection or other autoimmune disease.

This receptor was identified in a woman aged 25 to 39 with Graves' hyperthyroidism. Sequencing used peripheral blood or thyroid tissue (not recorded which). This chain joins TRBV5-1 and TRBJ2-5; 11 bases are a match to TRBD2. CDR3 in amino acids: CASSSTGTSGDLQETQYF. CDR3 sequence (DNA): TGCGCCAGCAGCTCAACCGGGACTAGCGGAGACCTCCAAGAGACCCAGTACTTC.